The entry that follows covers one T cell receptor (beta chain) sequence. Antigen: not known. The data were taken from a study of cytomegalovirus exposure and HLA in healthy donors. Study background: Unique TCR beta sequences numbering over 100 million came from about 179 million T cells in an earlier analysis. Whole-study findings and limits: It was only CMV serostatus that was available as immune exposure information.

Germline loops: CDR1 KGHSH, CDR2 LQKENI. The V end lost 3 bases, the J end lost 1 base, and 12 bases lay between the germline ends. The CDR3 contains 15 residues. It was with 60 Vbeta and 13 Jbeta primers that the PCR ran. Assay: immunoSEQ multiplex PCR; the TCRdb copy retains only in-frame clones and omits some. The sample holds about 150,000 clones, 75% seen once. The chain uses TRBV18 and TRBJ1-2; TRBD1 is a possible D gene (6 bases). The receptor comes from a man between 18 and 35 years old in good health and CMV-seropositive. Sequenced sample: PBMCs. The CDR3 region is CASSPPDRINYGYTF. CDR3 DNA: TGTGCCAGCTCACCCCCGGACAGAATTAACTATGGCTACACCTTC.